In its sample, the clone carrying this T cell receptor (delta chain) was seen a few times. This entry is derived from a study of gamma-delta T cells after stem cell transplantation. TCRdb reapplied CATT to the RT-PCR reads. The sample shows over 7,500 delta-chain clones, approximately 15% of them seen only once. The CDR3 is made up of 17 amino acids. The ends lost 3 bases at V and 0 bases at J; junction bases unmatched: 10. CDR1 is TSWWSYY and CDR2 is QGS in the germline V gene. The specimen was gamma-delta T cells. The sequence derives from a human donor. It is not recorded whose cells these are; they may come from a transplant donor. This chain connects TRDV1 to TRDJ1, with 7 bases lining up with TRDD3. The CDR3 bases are TGTGCTCTTGGGGAGCGCATGGGGGAAAAGTACACCGATAAACTCATCTTT. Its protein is CALGERMGEKYTDKLIF.